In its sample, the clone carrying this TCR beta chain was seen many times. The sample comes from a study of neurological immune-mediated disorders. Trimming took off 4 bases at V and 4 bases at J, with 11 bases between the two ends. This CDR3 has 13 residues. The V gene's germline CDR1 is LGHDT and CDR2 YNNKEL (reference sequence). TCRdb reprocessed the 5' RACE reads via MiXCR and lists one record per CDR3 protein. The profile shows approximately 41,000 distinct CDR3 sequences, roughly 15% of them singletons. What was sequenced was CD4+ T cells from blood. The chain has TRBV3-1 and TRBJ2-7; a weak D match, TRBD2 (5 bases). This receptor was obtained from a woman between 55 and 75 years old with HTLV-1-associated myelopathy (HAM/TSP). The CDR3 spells CASSRYGLYEQYF. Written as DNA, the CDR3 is TGTGCCAGCAGCCGGTACGGACTTTACGAGCAGTACTTC.